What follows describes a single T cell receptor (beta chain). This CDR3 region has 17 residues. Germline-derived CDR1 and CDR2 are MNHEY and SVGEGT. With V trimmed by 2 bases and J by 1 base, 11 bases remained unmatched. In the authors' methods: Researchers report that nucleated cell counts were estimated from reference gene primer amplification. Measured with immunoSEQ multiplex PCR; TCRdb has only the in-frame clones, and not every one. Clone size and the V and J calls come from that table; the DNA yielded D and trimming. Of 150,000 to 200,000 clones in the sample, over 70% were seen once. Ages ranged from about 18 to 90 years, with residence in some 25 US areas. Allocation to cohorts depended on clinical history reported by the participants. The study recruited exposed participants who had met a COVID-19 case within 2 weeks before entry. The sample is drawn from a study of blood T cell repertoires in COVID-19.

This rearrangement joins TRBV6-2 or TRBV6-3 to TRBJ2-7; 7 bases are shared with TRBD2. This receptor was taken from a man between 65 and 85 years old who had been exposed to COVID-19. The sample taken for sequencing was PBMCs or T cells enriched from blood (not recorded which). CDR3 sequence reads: CASSYQLGTTISYEQYF. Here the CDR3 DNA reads TGTGCCAGCAGTTACCAGCTCGGGACTACAATATCCTACGAGCAGTACTTC.